Listed below are T cell receptor beta chains from one sample, sequenced in a study of T cells in narcolepsy. The protocol was immunoSEQ multiplex PCR, while the TCRdb copy is restricted to in-frame clones and leaves out a portion. The table has about 32,000 clones, roughly three quarters seen once. Input material: memory (CD45RA-) CD4+ T cells from blood. Source of these receptors: a human donor in good health. Both conserved end residues are part of each CDR3. A D gene is named only where the DNA matches it firmly. Not all rows give a size; the values are once, few, many and, for expanded clones, a class.

DNA: TGTGCCAGTAGTATAGGGGTAGCGGGAGAGGGGAATGAGCAGTTCTTC
CDR3: CASSIGVAGEGNEQFF
J: TRBJ2-1
D: TRBD2
size: .
V: TRBV19

DNA: TGTGCCAGCAGCTTGGCGGGGGACAAGTCCGTTGCTTATTACACCTTC
CDR3: CASSLAGDKSVAYYTF
J: TRBJ1-2
D: .
size: .
V: TRBV7-2

DNA: TGTGCCAGCAGCCAGGGTAATCCCCGGCCCTACGAGCAGTACTTC
CDR3: CASSQGNPRPYEQYF
J: TRBJ2-7
D: .
size: .
V: TRBV5-4

DNA: TGTGCCAGCAGCGTCCAGGGTGTCTATTACGAGCAGTACTTC
CDR3: CASSVQGVYYEQYF
J: TRBJ2-7
D: .
size: .
V: TRBV7-9

DNA: TGCGCCAGCAGCTCGATGGGCAGGGGGCAAGAGACCCAGTACTTC
CDR3: CASSSMGRGQETQYF
J: TRBJ2-5
D: TRBD1
size: .
V: TRBV5-1

DNA: TGTGCCAGCAGTGCTCAGCGGGAGATCCCAGATACGCAGTATTTT
CDR3: CASSAQREIPDTQYF
J: TRBJ2-3
D: TRBD2
size: .
V: TRBV6-1

DNA: TGTGCCAGCAGTGAAGGGTTCAGAGGAGCTTTCTTT
CDR3: CASSEGFRGAFF
J: TRBJ1-1
D: .
size: few
V: TRBV25-1

DNA: TGTGCCAGCAGGACCGCGGGGGCTACTAATGAGCAGTTCTTC
CDR3: CASRTAGATNEQFF
J: TRBJ2-1
D: .
size: .
V: TRBV6-1

DNA: TGTGCCAGCAGTGAAGAGGCCGGATTCACTGAAGCTTTCTTT
CDR3: CASSEEAGFTEAFF
J: TRBJ1-1
D: .
size: once
V: TRBV2

DNA: TGTGCCAGCAGCGTAACCGTCCAGGAGCCGATTAGCGTCTCCTACAATGAGCAGTTCTTC
CDR3: CASSVTVQEPISVSYNEQFF
J: TRBJ2-1
D: .
size: .
V: TRBV9

DNA: TGTGCCAGCAGCTGGTCTGACACCTACGAGCAGTACTTC
CDR3: CASSWSDTYEQYF
J: TRBJ2-7
D: .
size: .
V: TRBV14

DNA: TGTGCCAGCAGCGGGCCAGGACAGGGGGCGGACACCTTC
CDR3: CASSGPGQGADTF
J: TRBJ1-2
D: TRBD1
size: .
V: TRBV9

DNA: TGTGCCAGCAGGGGAAGTGGGCGTCCTGAAGCTTTCTTT
CDR3: CASRGSGRPEAFF
J: TRBJ1-1
D: .
size: .
V: TRBV6-5

DNA: TGTGCCATCAGGCCCCCCGGGGGCACTGAAGCTTTCTTT
CDR3: CAIRPPGGTEAFF
J: TRBJ1-1
D: .
size: .
V: TRBV10-3

DNA: TGTGCCAGCAGCCTTTCCGGGGGGAATCTGAACACTGAAGCTTTCTTT
CDR3: CASSLSGGNLNTEAFF
J: TRBJ1-1
D: .
size: once
V: TRBV7-8

DNA: TGTGCCAGCAGTCCCCAGGGGGGTATCAAGGGGCCGCAGTATTTT
CDR3: CASSPQGGIKGPQYF
J: TRBJ2-3
D: .
size: .
V: TRBV27

DNA: TGTGCCAGCAGCTTGCTACAGGGTGTTAGTGGCTACACCTTC
CDR3: CASSLLQGVSGYTF
J: TRBJ1-2
D: .
size: .
V: TRBV5-4

DNA: TGTGCCAGCAGCGTATACGGGGGGTACAATGAGCAGTTCTTC
CDR3: CASSVYGGYNEQFF
J: TRBJ2-1
D: TRBD2
size: once
V: TRBV9

DNA: TGTGCCAGCGAGCGCCCGCCGGCCGAGCAGTACTTC
CDR3: CASERPPAEQYF
J: TRBJ2-7
D: .
size: .
V: TRBV6-5

DNA: TGTGCCAGCAGTGAGGCCCGAGGGTCACCCCTCCACTTT
CDR3: CASSEARGSPLHF
J: TRBJ1-6
D: .
size: .
V: TRBV6-1

DNA: TGTGCCAGCAGTTATGACGGGAACTATGGCTACACCTTC
CDR3: CASSYDGNYGYTF
J: TRBJ1-2
D: .
size: .
V: TRBV6-6

DNA: TGTGCCAGCAGCTTAAAACACGAGCAGTACTTC
CDR3: CASSLKHEQYF
J: TRBJ2-7
D: .
size: once
V: TRBV11-3

DNA: TGTGCCAGCAGTGGAACTCATGGGGTAGGATATTTT
CDR3: CASSGTHGVGYF
J: TRBJ2-3
D: .
size: few
V: TRBV6-1

DNA: TGTGCCAGCAGTGTCGGGCAGCAACTAGCGGGAGTCGGACAAGAGACCCAGTACTTC
CDR3: CASSVGQQLAGVGQETQYF
J: TRBJ2-5
D: TRBD2
size: .
V: TRBV6-1

DNA: TGTGCCAGCATTGGCAGGGGTATTTCCTACGAGCAGTACTTC
CDR3: CASIGRGISYEQYF
J: TRBJ2-7
D: .
size: .
V: TRBV6-1

DNA: TGTGCCTGGAGCGTCGACGGAGGAAATTCACCCCTCCACTTT
CDR3: CAWSVDGGNSPLHF
J: TRBJ1-6
D: .
size: .
V: TRBV30

DNA: TGTGCCAGCAGCTTAGTCATGACAGGGGAATATGGCTACACCTTC
CDR3: CASSLVMTGEYGYTF
J: TRBJ1-2
D: TRBD1
size: few
V: TRBV7-2

DNA: TGTGCCAGCAGTTATAACAGGTTTTACTCCTACGAGCAGTACTTC
CDR3: CASSYNRFYSYEQYF
J: TRBJ2-7
D: .
size: .
V: TRBV27

DNA: TGTGCCACCAGCAAATGGGGCACCTACGAGCAGTACTTC
CDR3: CATSKWGTYEQYF
J: TRBJ2-7
D: .
size: .
V: TRBV15

DNA: TGTGCCTGGAGTGGGACCGGGACTAGCGGCAATGAGCAGTTCTTC
CDR3: CAWSGTGTSGNEQFF
J: TRBJ2-1
D: TRBD2
size: .
V: TRBV30

DNA: TGTGCCAGCAGCACGGACAGGGACTCAACGAATTCACCCCTCCACTTT
CDR3: CASSTDRDSTNSPLHF
J: TRBJ1-6
D: TRBD1
size: once
V: TRBV5-4

DNA: TGTGCCAGCAGTGAAGCGCAGGGTACCGGGGAGCTGTTTTTT
CDR3: CASSEAQGTGELFF
J: TRBJ2-2
D: .
size: .
V: TRBV2

DNA: TGTGCCAGCAGCGTACAAACAGGGCTTCGGACTGAAGCTTTCTTT
CDR3: CASSVQTGLRTEAFF
J: TRBJ1-1
D: .
size: .
V: TRBV7-9

DNA: TGTGCCAGCAGCTTGGCCAGTACATTCTCTGGAAACACCATATATTTT
CDR3: CASSLASTFSGNTIYF
J: TRBJ1-3
D: .
size: few
V: TRBV5-6